This T cell receptor (beta chain) was retrieved from a study of blood T cells in healthy people across ages (dated by TCRdb to between 2014 and 2017). As for the study more broadly: In model experiments, template switching captured roughly one uniquely barcoded TCR beta cDNA molecule for every two T cells. The study measured age-related changes in TCR beta repertoire diversity using deep sequencing normalized with unique cDNA molecular identifiers. The donors were divided into four age groups: young (average around 17 years), middle-aged (about 40), aged (under 70) and long-lived (around 80). To avoid experimental bias, donors of different ages were randomly spread across the sequencing lanes. Two additional independent replicas of 1 million unique cDNA reads from the same blood draw were analyzed for two donors (one aged 18 to 30 and one aged 80 or older). Study-wide conclusions, independent of this receptor: Estimates of total diversity based on one million sequenced T cells were regarded as lower bounds and as underestimates. Compared with the aged group, the long-lived group had more naive CD4+ T cells, fewer expanded clones and increased TCR diversity, a pattern suggesting age selection. Observed TCR beta diversity per million T cells fell roughly linearly with age, and a significant reduction was already apparent by age around 40. Since profiling was done on bulk unsorted PBMCs, naive and antigen-experienced compartments could not be conclusively compared. There was a strong correlation between observed TCR beta diversity and the percentage of naive T cells measured by flow cytometry. The CMV infection status of donors was not known, potentially confounding age-related changes in expanded clonotypes.

The 39 donors, aged roughly 6 to 95 years, were systemically healthy Caucasian individuals from Russia. About 10 milliliters of peripheral blood were collected from each donor into EDTA-treated Vacutainer tubes. PBMCs were isolated by Ficoll-Paque density-gradient centrifugation, with at least 6.5 million obtained per sample. Total RNA, at least 5 micrograms per sample, was extracted from PBMCs with Trizol reagent. Naive CD45RAhigh/CD27high T cell percentages were measured by flow cytometry on a PBMC aliquot from every donor. According to the germline V gene (reference sequence), CDR1 reads DFQATT and CDR2 reads SNEGSKA. V loses 0 bases, J loses 3 bases, and the germline ends lie 15 bases apart. The CDR3 runs 15 residues from the cysteine to the phenylalanine. Just CDR3 DNA is preserved here, 45 bases in frame from base 1. The library came from 5' RACE. For sequencing, an Illumina HiSeq 2500 was employed. A second roughly 6 to 12 cycle PCR used a sample-barcoded 5' primer and a J-beta primer mix. Each TCR beta cDNA molecule received a unique molecular identifier from a template-switch 5' adaptor carrying 12 random nucleotides. Each sample yielded at least 2.5 million CDR3-containing paired-end reads. The Mint cDNA synthesis kit, primed by a TRBC-specific oligonucleotide, was used to synthesize first-strand cDNA from all RNA. All cDNA was treated with uracil-DNA glycosylase and then went through a first 18-cycle PCR with the universal primers M1SS and BC2_uni_R. The study's own analysis went as follows. Normalization of each sample was performed by random selection of 1 million high-quality reads, each carrying a distinct molecular identifier. Reads with shared molecular identifiers were discarded instead of being binned into consensus sequences. MiTCR, run with a Q25 quality threshold and the strictest error-elimination algorithm, handled CDR3 identification, clonotype clustering and error correction. A nonparametric unseen species model using Euler transformation provided a lower-bound estimate of total TCR beta diversity. Using fastp at Q25 and MiXCR, TCRdb reprocessed the public reads and kept productive beta chains. Rows are combined by CDR3 protein, so each entry shows the most common genes and DNA. Here the V and J calls rest on TCRdb's processing, not on the authors' analysis. This sample holds fewer than 2,000,000 distinct CDR3 sequences; around 36% were observed only once. About 11% of the sample rests with the top ten.

This clonotype has only a few counts. This receptor's antigen is unknown. No qualities accompany the bases; no much larger clone lies one base away. Specimen: blood. The chain uses TRBV20-1 and TRBJ2-7; no D gene can be assigned with confidence. The source of this sequence is a young woman in good health. This receptor carries the CDR3 CSARDPGFDHYEQYF. The nucleotide sequence reads TGCAGTGCTAGAGATCCGGGTTTCGATCACTACGAGCAGTACTTC.